The 17 T cell receptor beta chains given below trace back to one sample, sequenced in a study of blood T cells in healthy people across ages. Next came a second PCR, run for about 7 to 12 cycles, which used a sample-barcoded 5' primer along with a J-beta primer mix. MiXCR, run by TCRdb on the 5' RACE reads, gives a single entry per CDR3 protein. This table has approximately 790,000 distinct CDR3 sequences, around 68% appearing once. Sequenced: blood. The receptors derive from a man aged 30-40 years in good health.

This chain uses TRBV7-2 with TRBJ2-2, with TRBD1 matching 7 bases. The germline gives CDR1 SGHTA, CDR2 FQGNSA. Trimming cost V 2 bases and J 2 bases; bases outside gene matches: 14. The CDR3 is 19 amino acids. For the CDR3, the DNA is TGTGCCAGCAGCTTAAGTCTTCTAGGCAGGGGGAGAAACACCGGGGAGCTGTTTTTT. This encodes CASSLSLLGRGRNTGELFF.

The chain links TRBV6-1 to TRBJ2-3, with D perhaps given as TRBD1 or TRBD2 (5 bases each). Trimming left V 7 bases short and J 7 bases short, with 18 bases between. CDR3 length: 14 residues. Germline CDR1 and CDR2: MNHNS and SASEGT. CDR3 residues: CASTLRDGFHTQYF. CDR3 in DNA: TGTGCCAGCACCTTAAGGGACGGCTTCCATACGCAGTATTTT.

The J gene is TRBJ1-5, the V gene TRBV27; perhaps TRBD1 as D (6 bases). Germline CDR1 and CDR2: MNHEY and SMNVEV (reference sequence). There are 15 residues in the CDR3. V lost 6 bases to trimming and J lost 3 bases, with 15 bases between them. In DNA form, the CDR3 reads TGTGCCAGCAGACCCGGAGGGGACAACAATCAGCCCCAGCATTTT. Residues: CASRPGGDNNQPQHF.

This clonotype was observed a handful of times. The chain is built from TRBV28 and TRBJ2-3; tentatively, D is TRBD1 (5 bases). Germline CDR1 and CDR2: MDHEN and SYDVKM. V lost 4 bases to trimming and J lost 3 bases, with 17 bases between them. The CDR3 sequence is 16 residues long. The CDR3 nucleotides read TGTGCCAGCAGTTCTATGCAGGGTCTTTTGACAGATACGCAGTATTTT. This translates into CASSSMQGLLTDTQYF.

The rearrangement links TRBV27 to TRBJ2-7, with D hard to call. The J call may not be correct, given that the DNA end is closer to TRBJ2-5. Germline CDR1 MNHEY, CDR2 SMNVEV (reference sequence). The CDR3 totals 16 residues. The CDR3 loop reads CASSLGNFPSQETQYF. In nucleotides, the CDR3 is TGTGCCAGCAGTTTAGGGAATTTCCCCTCGCAAGAGACCCAGTACTTC.

A few counts support this clonotype. The chain joins TRBV18 to TRBJ2-1; TRBD1 might be the D (6 bases). Germline CDR1 is KGHSH and CDR2 is LQKENI. The CDR3 spans 12 residues. The V end lost 5 bases, the J end lost 5 bases, and 7 bases lay between the germline ends. CDR3 sequence (DNA): TGTGCCAGCTCAAGACAGGACAATGAGCAGTTCTTC. Protein: CASSRQDNEQFF.

The V gene is TRBV14, the J gene TRBJ2-3; the match to TRBD2 covers 8 bases. Germline loops: CDR1 SGHDN, CDR2 FVKESK. This CDR3 comprises 16 residues. V gave up 0 bases and J gave up 0 bases; unmatched junction bases: 2. The chain's CDR3 is CASSQDQRGSTDTQYF. CDR3 nucleotides: TGTGCCAGCAGCCAAGATCAGCGGGGGAGCACAGATACGCAGTATTTT.

For the CDR3, the DNA is TGTGCCAGCAGCTTAACGTACGGGGGAGTCTCTGAAGCTTTCTTT. This encodes CASSLTYGGVSEAFF. The V and J genes are TRBV7-3 and TRBJ1-1, with D perhaps matching TRBD1 (5 bases). Looked up from germline, CDR1 is SGHTA and CDR2 is FQGTGA. V lost 0 bases and J 6 bases, leaving 14 bases between the germline ends. CDR3 length: 15 amino acids.

This clonotype showed up just a few times. The genes are TRBV27 and TRBJ2-1; the D is unclear. The CDR3 extends over 15 amino acids. The germline V gene encodes CDR1 MNHEY and CDR2 SMNVEV (reference sequence). The germline V and J ends were trimmed by 2 bases and 0 bases, with 8 bases remaining between them. CDR3: CASSLLSSSYNEQFF. CDR3 nucleotides: TGTGCCAGCAGTTTACTGTCCAGCTCCTACAATGAGCAGTTCTTC.

This clonotype has just a few counts. This chain links TRBV14 with TRBJ2-5; D assignment may be TRBD1 or TRBD2 (5 bases each). The J call could be wrong; TRBJ2-7 is a better fit for the DNA end. Germline V lookup: CDR1 SGHDN, CDR2 FVKESK. The CDR3 has 14 residues. The DNA for the CDR3 is TGTGCCAGCAGCGCCCGGGACCGCCCCTACGAGCAGTACTTC. It specifies CASSARDRPYEQYF.

V is TRBV7-6 and J is TRBJ2-5; TRBD2 agrees at 11 bases. J was trimmed by 3 bases and V by 1 base; bases with no gene match: 7. The CDR3 loop spans 17 amino acids. The germline CDR1 and CDR2 sequences are SGHVS and FNYEAQ. The CDR3: CASSLDSGGASKETQYF. CDR3 sequence (DNA): TGTGCCAGCAGCTTAGATAGCGGGGGGGCCAGCAAAGAGACCCAGTACTTC.

This chain connects TRBV7-2 to TRBJ2-1; D unclear. Germline CDR1 is SGHTA and CDR2 is FQGNSA. The V end lost 2 bases, the J end lost 5 bases, and 16 bases lay between the germline ends. The CDR3 is 16 amino acids. The CDR3 DNA reads as TGTGCCAGCAGCTTACGGCAGGCAAGAAGGGACAATGAGCAGTTCTTC. Its translation: CASSLRQARRDNEQFF. Full variable domain (rest looked up from reference TRBV7-2 and TRBJ2-1): GAGVSQSPSNKVTEKGKDVELRCDPISGHTALYWYRQSLGQGLEFLIYFQGNSAPDKSGLPSDRFSAERTGGSVSTLTIQRTQQEDSAVYLCASSLRQARRDNEQFFGPGTRLTVL.

The CDR3 nucleotides are TGTGCCAGCAGCACAGAGGGGACGTTAAGTGAAAAACTGTTTTTT. It is translated as CASSTEGTLSEKLFF. The chain uses TRBV7-2 and TRBJ1-4, with a weak D call TRBD1 (5 bases). The CDR3 has 15 residues. The germline V gene has CDR1 SGHTA and CDR2 FQGNSA. V gave up 5 bases and J gave up 7 bases, with 17 bases separating them.

The CDR3 nucleotides are TGTGCCAGCAGTTACGGGGGGATAGATACGCAGTATTTT. This translates into CASSYGGIDTQYF. The V and J genes are TRBV6-5 and TRBJ2-3; D may be TRBD2 (6 bases). The length of the CDR3 is 13 residues. V gave up 2 bases and J gave up 5 bases, with 8 bases separating them. Looked up from germline, CDR1 is MNHEY and CDR2 is SVGAGI.

This clonotype was seen a handful of times. The rearrangement joins TRBV27 to TRBJ2-3; a possible D gene is TRBD1 (6 bases). This CDR3 is built from 14 residues. V was trimmed by 7 bases and J by 2 bases, leaving 13 bases between them. The germline V gene has CDR1 MNHEY and CDR2 SMNVEV (reference sequence). For the CDR3, the DNA is TGTGCCAGCATTGTGGCAGGGGACACAGATACGCAGTATTTT. Encoded protein: CASIVAGDTDTQYF.

With respect to this clonotype: Just one base apart from a much larger clone, this may be a read error. V is TRBV5-1 and J is TRBJ1-2; D unclear. CDR1 SGHRS and CDR2 YFSETQ come from the germline V gene. This CDR3 spans 16 amino acids. The CDR3 nucleotides are TGCGCCAGCAGCTTGGAGGGCAGGAGCACTAACCATGGCTACACCTTC. Translated, it gives CASSLEGRSTNHGYTF.

This clonotype showed up just a few times. This sequence joins TRBV4-2 and TRBJ2-7, with D possibly TRBD2 on 5 matching bases. From germline, CDR1 is LGHNA and CDR2 YNFKEQ. This CDR3 contains 15 residues. Trimming took off 0 bases at V and 4 bases at J, with 13 bases between the two ends. For the CDR3, the DNA is TGTGCCAGCAGCCAAGAAAGCGGACGAACATACGAGCAGTACTTC. Protein product: CASSQESGRTYEQYF.